This T cell receptor (beta chain) stems from a study of human CD4 T cells and Enterobacteriaceae (dated by TCRdb to 2018 to 2020). Points on this clone: It has no known antigen specificity. No much larger clone exists at a distance of one base, and base qualities are not known.

What the research found in general, with its limitations: The reactivity of ex vivo clonotypes was inferred solely by matching the nucleotide sequences of those clonotypes to CFSE-low cultures from the same donors. In ex vivo samples, clonotypes with broad cross-reactivity seemed more expanded than specific clonotypes, as 11 of 19 and about 60% of the roughly 34 fell within the top 5%.

Ex vivo total memory CD4+ samples were sequenced at deep level, with detection sensitivity of one cell in 200,000. The QIAamp DNA Micro Kit was used to extract genomic DNA from cell pellets, and spectrophotometry was used to check the DNA quantity and purity. Amplification of TCR Vbeta CDR3 regions was performed with the immunoSEQ multiplex PCR assay. The amplicons were sequenced on the Illumina HiSeq platform. Each retrieved sequence was 87 nucleotides long and included the CDR3 region. The original methods were these. A clonotype was defined as a unique productive TCR Vbeta nucleotide sequence, quantified by productive template frequency from ImmunoSEQ Analyzer V3.0. A threshold set at the top 5th percentile of each frequency-ranked repertoire was used to define expanded clonotypes. Repertoire overlap was calculated as Chao-Jaccard using the R package fossil and displayed by nonmetric multidimensional scaling using the R package MASS. This immuneACCESS table, as held by TCRdb, lists in-frame sequences with V and J called but not all clones. Of the missing ones, under half trace to an unresolved V gene in checked studies; the others have no known cause. Clone size and V and J calls were adopted from that table, with D and trimming inferred from the DNA. The sample includes 27,000 or so clones, with roughly 80% observed a single time. The ten most abundant clones make up around 0.96% of the sample.

Memory CD4+ T cells were FACS-sorted on a FACSAria III to over 95% purity as all CD4+ cells other than CD45RA+CCR7+CD95- naive cells. Blood from healthy donors was obtained from blood donation centers in Switzerland. Positive selection with CD4 and CD14 magnetic microbeads was used to enrich total CD4+ T cells and monocytes. CD8+, CD14+, CD16+, CD56+, CD19+ and CD25-bright cells were excluded prior to sorting. In two blood donors, total memory CD4+ T cells were sequenced directly ex vivo to assess in vivo expansion of bacteria-reactive clonotypes. Peripheral blood mononuclear cells were isolated from donor blood using Ficoll-Paque Plus. Cut back by 5 bases and 5 bases, the V and J ends lie 10 bases apart. The CDR3 sequence holds 14 residues, the cysteine and phenylalanine included. The CDR3 DNA has 42 bases and is translated from base 1. The germline V gene specifies SGHNT as CDR1 and YENEEA as CDR2.

The clonotype originates from a human donor in good health. Sequencing was done on a sample of memory CD4+ T cells from blood. The cell subset or site label corresponds to: total memory CD4 T cells sorted directly ex vivo, unstimulated. The V and J segments used are TRBV11-3 and TRBJ1-6; a confident D gene designation cannot be given. The CDR3 region has the sequence CASSATANNSPLHF. The DNA sequence reads TGTGCCAGCAGCGCGACGGCTAATAATTCACCCCTCCACTTT. When the CDR3 is completed using the reference TRBV11-3 and TRBJ1-6 genes on either side, the full variable domain is EAGVVQSPRYKIIEKKQPVAFWCNPISGHNTLYWYLQNLGQGPELLIRYENEEAVDDSQLPKDRFSAERLKGVDSTLKIQPAELGDSAVYLCASSATANNSPLHFGNGTRLTVT.